Listed here are 9 T cell receptor beta chains from one sample, sequenced in a study of CD8 T cells in Susac syndrome. RNA was extracted with the RNeasy kit, and a quantity of roughly 0.45 to 1 ug was reverse transcribed using random hexamers. TCRdb reprocessed the immunoSEQ multiplex PCR reads with MiXCR, giving one entry per CDR3 protein. The data contain some 190,000 distinct CDR3 sequences, roughly 92% of them singletons. The sequenced sample consisted of CD4+ T cells from PBMCs. Receptors were obtained from a human donor in good health.

The rearrangement joins TRBV5-1 to TRBJ2-7, with 11 bases aligning to TRBD2. Germline assignment: CDR1 SGHRS and CDR2 YFSETQ. This CDR3 region has 15 residues. With V trimmed by 4 bases and J by 2 bases, 5 bases remained unmatched. The CDR3 loop reads CASSPGTSGPYEQYF. CDR3 DNA sequence: TGCGCCAGCAGCCCTGGGACTAGCGGCCCCTACGAGCAGTACTTC.

V usage is TRBV15 and J usage is TRBJ2-1, with 8 bases lining up with TRBD1. Per germline, CDR1 LNHNV and CDR2 YYDKDF (reference sequence). V lost 1 base to trimming and J lost 8 bases; unmatched junction nucleotides: 10. The CDR3 is 16 residues long. The DNA for the CDR3 is TGTGCCACCAGCAGAGGCGGGCAGGGGGCTCGCGATGAGCAGTTCTTC. It specifies CATSRGGQGARDEQFF.

The V gene is TRBV30, the J gene TRBJ1-1; no firm D call. The CDR3 runs 12 residues. The V gene lost 6 bases and the J gene lost 1 base, with 9 bases spanning the gap. Per the germline V gene, CDR1 is GTSNPN and CDR2 is SVGIG (reference sequence). CDR3 bases: TGTGCCTGCCCGGGAACGAACACTGAAGCTTTCTTT. It is translated as CACPGTNTEAFF.

This clonotype was observed a single time. CDR3 region: CASMMGLSNQPQHF. CDR3 coding DNA: TGTGCCAGCATGATGGGCCTAAGCAATCAGCCCCAGCATTTT. J is TRBJ1-5 and V is TRBV2; D unclear. The CDR3 spans 14 residues. V dropped 7 bases and J dropped 1 base, with 11 bases sitting between them. The V gene's germline CDR1 is SNHLY and CDR2 FYNNEI.

V gene TRBV7-9 combines with J gene TRBJ2-7; 8 nucleotides match TRBD2. V shed 5 bases and J 0 bases; nucleotides not matched to a gene: 3. CDR3 length: 14 amino acids. Germline values: CDR1 SEHNR, CDR2 FQNEAQ (reference sequence). The CDR3 protein is CASSQSGSSYEQYF. In DNA form, the CDR3 reads TGTGCCAGCAGCCAAAGCGGGAGCTCCTACGAGCAGTACTTC.

The chain carries TRBV6-6 and TRBJ1-1; no firm D call. The CDR3 is 12 residues long. The V gene's germline CDR1 is MNHNY and CDR2 SVGAGI (reference sequence). Trimming removed 0 bases at V and 8 bases at J, with 7 bases between. For the CDR3, the DNA is TGTGCCAGCAGTTACTCCATCTCCGAAGCTTTCTTT. This gives the protein CASSYSISEAFF.

The CDR3 DNA reads TGTGCCAGCAGTGAAAGGTCTGGCCATACGCAGTATTTT. This codes for CASSERSGHTQYF. The rearrangement uses TRBV2 and TRBJ2-3; the D is unclear. Trimming left V 2 bases short and J 7 bases short, with 10 bases between. The length of the CDR3 is 13 residues. The germline V gene encodes CDR1 SNHLY and CDR2 FYNNEI.

The rearrangement uses TRBV12-3 or TRBV12-4 and TRBJ2-3; D is perhaps TRBD1 or TRBD2 (5 bases each). The CDR3 runs to 14 residues. V shed 8 bases and J shed 10 bases, with 22 bases lying between them. CDR3: CASWNRGPGIPQYF. CDR3 DNA: TGTGCCAGCTGGAATAGGGGCCCCGGGATTCCGCAGTATTTT.

This chain uses TRBV7-2 with TRBJ1-5, with D unclear. Trimming removed 3 bases from V and 4 bases from J, with 13 bases in between. CDR1 is SGHTA, CDR2 FQGNSA, per germline. This CDR3 contains 15 residues. The CDR3 loop reads CASSFDPGRNQPQHF. The CDR3 DNA reads TGTGCCAGCAGCTTCGATCCGGGGAGGAATCAGCCCCAGCATTTT.